Listed here are 20 T cell receptor beta chains from one sample, sequenced in a study of T cell responses to AZD1222 COVID-19 vaccine. Clones were sequenced by immunoSEQ multiplex PCR, and TCRdb holds only the in-frame ones, with some missing. The repertoire holds roughly 150,000 clones, with over 80% as singletons. The source material was peripheral blood, sampled 28 days after the second AZD1222 dose. These receptor sequences come from an adult who received the AZD1222 COVID-19 vaccine.

This CDR3 reads CASSPAPWELFF. The DNA for the CDR3 is TGTGCCAGTAGTCCCGCCCCATGGGAGCTGTTTTTT. This rearrangement joins TRBV19 to TRBJ2-2, with D uncertain. The germline gives CDR1 LNHDA, CDR2 SQIVND (reference sequence). The CDR3 has 12 amino acids. Trimming took off 5 bases at V and 9 bases at J, with 10 bases between the two ends.

Remarks on this clone: Other nucleotide sequences from this sample produce the same CDR3. The chain links TRBV3-1 (or the pseudogene TRBV3-2) to TRBJ1-4; D not resolved. Trimming removed 1 base at V and 8 bases at J, with 5 bases between. From germline, CDR1 is LGHDT and CDR2 YNNKEL (reference sequence). The CDR3 is 12 residues long. CDR3 loop: CASSQGREKLFF. CDR3 in DNA: TGTGCCAGCAGCCAAGGGAGGGAAAAACTGTTTTTT.

Points on this clone: Other DNA sequences within the sample encode an identical CDR3. V is TRBV18 and J is TRBJ2-7; D uncertain. The CDR3 has 13 amino acids. Trimming shortened V by 2 bases and J by 3 bases, and 8 bases separated the two germline ends. The germline CDR1 and CDR2 sequences are KGHSH and LQKENI. The CDR3 coding sequence is TGTGCCAGCTCACCATCAGATGGCTACGAGCAGTACTTC. It codes for CASSPSDGYEQYF.

The J gene is TRBJ2-1, the V gene TRBV6-2 or TRBV6-3; a possible D gene is TRBD2 (6 bases). In germline, CDR1 is MNHEY, CDR2 SVGEGT. The CDR3 totals 15 residues. V shed 6 bases and J shed 5 bases, with 17 bases lying between them. The CDR3 spells CASSPGTAPDNEQFF. The CDR3 nucleotides are TGTGCCAGCAGCCCCGGGACTGCCCCAGACAATGAGCAGTTCTTC.

The chain joins TRBV27 to TRBJ2-1, with 9 bases aligning to TRBD2. The CDR3 sequence is 14 residues long. CDR1 is MNHEY and CDR2 is SMNVEV in the germline V gene (reference sequence). Germline trimming cut 8 bases from V and 6 bases from J; bases unmatched to any gene: 8. In DNA, the CDR3 is TGTGCCAGCGGGCCTAGCGGGGAATTCAATGAGCAGTTCTTC. It yields the protein CASGPSGEFNEQFF.

This clone was recorded once. The chain combines TRBV28 with TRBJ1-4; possibly TRBD1 for D (6 bases). The germline CDR1 and CDR2 sequences are MDHEN and SYDVKM. This CDR3 is built from 16 residues. Trimming shortened V by 6 bases and J by 0 bases, and 14 bases separated the two germline ends. CDR3 loop: CASSPGAHSTNEKLFF. The CDR3 coding sequence is TGTGCCAGCAGCCCGGGGGCGCATTCAACTAATGAAAAACTGTTTTTT. Combining the CDR3 with reference TRBV28 and TRBJ1-4 gives the whole variable domain DVKVTQSSRYLVKRTGEKVFLECVQDMDHENMFWYRQDPGLGLRLIYFSYDVKMKEKGDIPEGYSVSREKKERFSLILESASTNQTSMYLCASSPGAHSTNEKLFFGSGTQLSVL.

This clone was observed a single time. The chain is built from TRBV6-2 or TRBV6-3 and TRBJ1-2, with D tentatively TRBD1 (5 bases). Germline lookup yields CDR1 MNHEY and CDR2 SVGEGT. Deletions cut 5 bases from V and 6 bases from J, with 25 bases between. CDR3 length: 17 residues. CDR3 coding DNA: TGTGCCAGCAGTGATCAGGGTGCGCTACCGGTGTTGGATGGCTACACCTTC. Its protein product is CASSDQGALPVLDGYTF.

This sequence joins TRBV5-1 and TRBJ2-7; 7 nucleotides line up with TRBD2. Germline CDR1 is SGHRS and CDR2 is YFSETQ. The length of the CDR3 is 17 residues. V shed 0 bases, J shed 4 bases, and the junction held 13 bases outside the gene matches. The CDR3 protein is CASSLALAPGGGYEQYF. CDR3 DNA: TGCGCCAGCAGCTTGGCCTTGGCCCCGGGAGGTGGGTACGAGCAGTACTTC.

The rearrangement joins TRBV11-3 to TRBJ2-2; 10 nucleotides align to TRBD2. The CDR3 runs 15 residues. Germline assignment: CDR1 SGHNT and CDR2 YENEEA. Trimming at V came to 3 bases and at J to 9 bases, leaving 7 bases not matched to a gene. The CDR3 nucleotides are TGTGCCAGCAGCTTTTCCGCTAGCGGGGGACGGGAGCTGTTTTTT. It codes for CASSFSASGGRELFF.

The chain is built from TRBV5-1 and TRBJ1-1; D is possibly TRBD1 (6 bases). Trimming shortened V by 6 bases and J by 6 bases, and 18 bases separated the two germline ends. This CDR3 has 14 amino acids. CDR1 and CDR2 (germline): SGHRS, YFSETQ. For the CDR3, the DNA is TGCGCCAGCACCCCACAGGGCGTATCGGCTGAAGCTTTCTTT. Translation: CASTPQGVSAEAFF.

The chain couples TRBV5-1 to TRBJ1-2, with D hard to call. V was cut by 5 bases and J by 0 bases, with 11 bases left in between. CDR3 length: 14 amino acids. Germline V gene data show CDR1 as SGHRS and CDR2 as YFSETQ. The CDR3 sequence is CASSRITANYGYTF. CDR3 DNA: TGCGCCAGCAGTCGCATTACGGCTAACTATGGCTACACCTTC.

The J gene is TRBJ2-5, the V gene TRBV6-5; TRBD2 is a possible D gene (6 bases). The germline V gene has CDR1 MNHEY and CDR2 SVGAGI. The CDR3 has 16 residues. V was pared by 1 base and J by 7 bases, with 19 bases between. In DNA form, the CDR3 reads TGTGCCAGCAGTTACTTGTCTAGCGACTACATGGGGACCCAGTACTTC. This encodes CASSYLSSDYMGTQYF.

The J gene is TRBJ2-3, the V gene TRBV10-1, with 8 bases that match TRBD1. V gave up 9 bases and J gave up 6 bases; unmatched junction bases: 11. The CDR3 contains 14 residues. Per the germline V gene, CDR1 is WNHNN and CDR2 is SYGVQD (reference sequence). The CDR3 loop reads CARETGVHVDTQYF. The CDR3 nucleotides are TGCGCCAGAGAGACAGGGGTGCATGTGGATACGCAGTATTTT.

The rearrangement links TRBV19 to TRBJ1-5; no clear D. CDR1 is LNHDA and CDR2 is SQIVND in the germline V gene (reference sequence). The CDR3 loop spans 13 amino acids. With 2 bases removed from V and 6 bases from J, the gap between germline ends came to 8 bases. CDR3 amino acids: CASSITNGQPQHF. The DNA of the CDR3 is TGTGCCAGTAGTATAACTAACGGTCAGCCCCAGCATTTT.

The gene calls are TRBV19 and TRBJ1-6, with a tentative D call TRBD1 (6 bases). The CDR3 contains 16 residues. Trimming pared 4 bases from V and 9 bases from J, leaving 19 bases between. Germline loops: CDR1 LNHDA, CDR2 SQIVND (reference sequence). The CDR3 is CASSRREDSPGSPLHF. CDR3 coding DNA: TGTGCCAGTAGTAGGAGGGAGGACAGCCCAGGTTCACCCCTCCACTTT.

This clone turned up a few times. The chain joins TRBV3-1 (or the pseudogene TRBV3-2) to TRBJ1-2; tentative D call: TRBD1 (6 bases). Germline values: CDR1 LGHDT, CDR2 YNNKEL (reference sequence). The ends were cut back, 1 base at V and 5 bases at J, with 14 bases in the middle. The CDR3 runs to 15 residues. The CDR3 loop reads CASSQGAGARYGYTF. The CDR3 DNA reads as TGTGCCAGCAGCCAAGGGGCAGGGGCGCGTTATGGCTACACCTTC.

V usage is TRBV10-3 and J usage is TRBJ1-6; 7 bases map to TRBD1. The V and J ends lost 7 bases and 5 bases, in that order; junction bases with no gene match: 5. Germline V gene data show CDR1 as ENHRY and CDR2 as SYGVKD. The CDR3 loop spans 14 amino acids. The CDR3 here is CAITPGQDNSPLHF. In DNA, the CDR3 is TGTGCCATCACCCCAGGACAGGATAATTCACCCCTCCACTTT.

This chain connects TRBV5-6 to TRBJ2-7; 9 nucleotides line up with TRBD1. Unmatched junction bases numbered 13, after V lost 6 bases and J lost 3 bases. The CDR3 is 16 residues long. Germline V gene lookup returns CDR1 SGHDT and CDR2 YYEEEE. The CDR3 sequence: CASTTGLGTGFYEQYF. The CDR3 nucleotides are TGTGCCAGCACCACAGGTCTGGGGACAGGGTTCTACGAGCAGTACTTC.

The chain is built from TRBV19 and TRBJ1-5, with D possibly matching TRBD1 (5 bases). CDR3 length: 14 amino acids. Trimming removed 4 bases at V and 4 bases at J, with 11 bases between. The germline CDR1 and CDR2 sequences are LNHDA and SQIVND (reference sequence). The CDR3 DNA is TGTGCCAGTAGTACTCAGACAGTAAATCAGCCCCAGCATTTT. Translation gives CASSTQTVNQPQHF.

The chain joins TRBV20-1 to TRBJ2-7; no firm D call. V lost 5 bases and J 7 bases, leaving 12 bases between the germline ends. Germline V gene sequence: CDR1 DFQATT, CDR2 SNEGSKA (reference sequence). There are 11 residues in the CDR3. This CDR3 reads CSAYQAGEQYF. In DNA form, the CDR3 reads TGCAGTGCTTACCAAGCTGGGGAGCAGTACTTC.